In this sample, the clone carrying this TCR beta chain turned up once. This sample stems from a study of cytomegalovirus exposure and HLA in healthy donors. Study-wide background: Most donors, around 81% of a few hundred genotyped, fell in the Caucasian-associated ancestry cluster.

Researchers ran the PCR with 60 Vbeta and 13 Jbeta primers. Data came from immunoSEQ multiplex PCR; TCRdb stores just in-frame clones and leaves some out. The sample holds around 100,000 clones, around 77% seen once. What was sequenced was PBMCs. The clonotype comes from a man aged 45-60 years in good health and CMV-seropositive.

CDR3 amino acids: CASSSLAGGEEPQHF. CDR3 DNA sequence: TGTGCCAGCTCGTCACTAGCAGGGGGCGAGGAGCCCCAGCATTTT. The rearrangement links TRBV18 to TRBJ1-5, with 8 bases aligning to TRBD1. The CDR3 runs to 15 residues. V shed 6 bases, J shed 8 bases, and the junction held 12 bases outside the gene matches. Germline V CDR1 and CDR2: KGHSH, LQKENI.